A single T cell receptor beta chain is shown here with its context. Antigen specificity is unknown. This sample is drawn from a study of cytomegalovirus exposure and HLA in healthy donors. Study results and limitations: The study labeled under 200 TCR beta chains cytomegalovirus-associated.

This CDR3 comprises 16 residues. V shed 1 base and J shed 4 bases, with 14 bases lying between them. Germline CDR1 reads MDHEN; CDR2 reads SYDVKM. Profiled with immunoSEQ multiplex PCR; TCRdb holds only in-frame clones, not every one. This table has tens of thousands of clones, approximately 94% appearing once. The receptor comes from a woman between 18 and 30 years old in good health and CMV-seronegative. The V and J genes are TRBV28 and TRBJ1-5, with D perhaps matching TRBD1 (5 bases). Sample: PBMCs. The CDR3 spells CASSLLTQVLNQPQHF. The CDR3 DNA reads TGTGCCAGCAGTTTATTGACACAGGTGTTAAATCAGCCCCAGCATTTT.